The 16 T cell receptor beta chains below all came from one sample that was sequenced in a study of blood T cell repertoires in COVID-19 (dated by TCRdb to 2019 to 2021). The method behind the library was the immunoSEQ multiplex PCR assay. TCRdb took over this immuneACCESS table, retaining in-frame rearrangements with V and J assigned. Such tables are incomplete; in checked studies, under half of the missing clones stem from an unresolved V gene, and the remainder is unexplained. In all, the sample holds 110,000 to 150,000 clones, and about 79% of those were seen once. The ten largest clonotypes hold 9.2% of the sample. The sample taken for sequencing was PBMCs or T cells enriched from blood (not recorded which). These receptor sequences come from a man aged 45-65 years who had recovered from COVID-19.

In DNA, the CDR3 is TGCGCCAGCAGCCGAGGACTCTCCAATGAGCAGTTCTTC. This encodes CASSRGLSNEQFF. The V call is TRBV4-3, the J call TRBJ2-1, with D possibly being TRBD2 (5 bases). Germline CDR1 reads LGHNA; CDR2 reads YSLEER. V lost 4 bases to trimming and J lost 6 bases, with 10 bases between them. This CDR3 is built from 13 residues.

This clone was picked up a small number of times. The chain combines TRBV5-5 with TRBJ1-6; possibly TRBD1 for D (6 bases). Germline V gives CDR1 SGHKS, CDR2 YYEKEE (reference sequence). The CDR3 covers 17 residues. Trimming took 1 base from V and 2 from J, leaving 13 bases between them. The CDR3 nucleotides are TGTGCCAGCAGCTTGTTATCAGGGGAGCCCTATAATTCACCCCTCCACTTT. Translated, it gives CASSLLSGEPYNSPLHF.

The chain links TRBV7-9 to TRBJ1-2; no clear D. The CDR3 consists of 12 residues. Germline V gives CDR1 SEHNR, CDR2 FQNEAQ (reference sequence). The V gene lost 5 bases and the J gene lost 5 bases, with 9 bases spanning the gap. The CDR3 loop reads CASSNGEYGYTF. The CDR3 DNA sequence: TGTGCCAGCAGCAATGGGGAGTATGGCTACACCTTC.

The chain joins TRBV6-5 to TRBJ1-3, with D perhaps matching TRBD1 (6 bases). The V gene lost 0 bases and the J gene lost 5 bases, with 8 bases spanning the gap. The CDR3 is made up of 14 amino acids. Germline-derived CDR1 and CDR2 are MNHEY and SVGAGI. The CDR3 sequence: CASSYSGGRNTIYF. Written as DNA, the CDR3 is TGTGCCAGCAGTTACTCAGGGGGTCGAAACACCATATATTTT.

This chain joins TRBV12-5 and TRBJ2-2; possible D gene TRBD1, 6 bases. This CDR3 has 15 amino acids. V lost 1 base to trimming and J lost 2 bases, with 8 bases between them. Germline V gene sequence: CDR1 LGHNT, CDR2 FRNRAP. The DNA of the CDR3 is TGTGCTAGTGGTTTGGACAGGGACAACACCGGGGAGCTGTTTTTT. This sequence encodes CASGLDRDNTGELFF.

The chain employs TRBV15 and TRBJ2-7; D call uncertain. V was pared by 0 bases and J by 3 bases, with 3 bases between. The germline CDR1 and CDR2 sequences are LNHNV and YYDKDF (reference sequence). The CDR3 runs 12 residues. The CDR3: CATSRDGYEQYF. In DNA, the CDR3 is TGTGCCACCAGCAGAGACGGCTACGAGCAGTACTTC.

This clone was recorded once. The gene calls are TRBV7-2 and TRBJ1-4; 8 nucleotides align to TRBD1. The germline V gene has CDR1 SGHTA and CDR2 FQGNSA. V dropped 3 bases and J dropped 0; count of bases not matched to a gene: 12. CDR3 length: 19 residues. The chain's CDR3 is CASSFGQGALIATNEKLFF. CDR3 bases: TGTGCCAGCAGCTTTGGACAGGGAGCACTCATTGCAACTAATGAAAAACTGTTTTTT.

V usage is TRBV4-1 and J usage is TRBJ2-6, with D perhaps TRBD1 (6 bases). The CDR3 is made up of 16 amino acids. Per germline, CDR1 MGHRA and CDR2 YSYEKL. Trimming shortened V by 2 bases and J by 0 bases, and 8 bases separated the two germline ends. CDR3 protein: CASSQNRASGANVLTF. In nucleotides, the CDR3 is TGCGCCAGCAGCCAAAACAGGGCCTCTGGGGCCAACGTCCTGACTTTC.

The CDR3 bases are TGCGCCAGCAGCTTGGTCGGGACAGGGGAAAGCGAAAAACTGTTTTTT. This encodes CASSLVGTGESEKLFF. The chain carries TRBV5-1 and TRBJ1-4; 10 nucleotides match TRBD1. Germline values: CDR1 SGHRS, CDR2 YFSETQ. The CDR3 spans 16 residues. V trimming: 0 bases; J trimming: 8 bases; junction bases outside the gene matches: 7.

The J gene is TRBJ2-1, the V gene TRBV2; 12 bases are a match to TRBD2. The CDR3 is made up of 19 amino acids. V gave up 7 bases and J gave up 0 bases; unmatched junction bases: 13. The germline V gene encodes CDR1 SNHLY and CDR2 FYNNEI. CDR3 in amino acids: CASIPLLAGGISSYNEQFF. The CDR3 DNA reads TGTGCCAGCATCCCTCTTCTAGCGGGGGGGATCAGCTCCTACAATGAGCAGTTCTTC.

This clone was seen a few times. The rearrangement uses TRBV5-1 and TRBJ1-2; D uncertain. V was trimmed by 1 base and J by 4 bases, leaving 8 bases between them. The germline CDR1 and CDR2 sequences are SGHRS and YFSETQ. The CDR3 contains 13 residues. CDR3 protein: CASSLRAAYGYTF. CDR3 nucleotides: TGCGCCAGCAGCTTGAGAGCGGCCTATGGCTACACCTTC.

This chain uses TRBV2 with TRBJ2-1, with D possibly being TRBD2 (5 bases). The V end lost 6 bases, the J end lost 7 bases, and 7 bases lay between the germline ends. The germline CDR1 and CDR2 sequences are SNHLY and FYNNEI. The CDR3 is 11 residues long. CDR3 sequence reads: CASSGVNEQFF. DNA of the CDR3: TGTGCCAGCAGCGGGGTGAATGAGCAGTTCTTC.

This chain uses TRBV6-1 with TRBJ2-3, with TRBD2 identical over 10 bases. Looked up from germline, CDR1 is MNHNS and CDR2 is SASEGT. Trimming took 4 bases from V and 3 from J; bases not matched to a gene: 13. The CDR3 runs 18 residues. The CDR3 bases are TGTGCCAGCAGTGCAAACTGGGGCAGCGGGGGGGCAACAGATACGCAGTATTTT. This gives the protein CASSANWGSGGATDTQYF.

The chain is built from TRBV4-3 and TRBJ1-1; 7 bases are a match to TRBD1. Trimming took 0 bases from V and 1 from J; bases not matched to a gene: 8. This CDR3 has 17 residues. The germline V gene encodes CDR1 LGHNA and CDR2 YSLEER. DNA of the CDR3: TGCGCCAGCAGCCAAGACCCATTACAGGGGACGAACACTGAAGCTTTCTTT. It codes for CASSQDPLQGTNTEAFF.

The rearrangement joins TRBV10-3 to TRBJ2-7; 9 bases match TRBD1. The junction had 2 bases not matched to a gene; V was cut back by 8 bases and J by 0 bases. Germline CDR1 is ENHRY and CDR2 is SYGVKD. This CDR3 contains 13 residues. This CDR3 is CAIRQGDSYEQYF. The CDR3 DNA reads TGTGCCATCCGACAGGGGGACTCCTACGAGCAGTACTTC.

V and J are TRBV14 and TRBJ2-7; a possible D gene is TRBD2 (7 bases). Germline-derived CDR1 and CDR2 are SGHDN and FVKESK. V dropped 0 bases and J dropped 7 bases, with 16 bases sitting between them. The CDR3 contains 15 residues. CDR3 residues: CASSQDRGLGGEQYF. In DNA, the CDR3 is TGTGCCAGCAGCCAAGATAGAGGACTAGGGGGTGAGCAGTACTTC.